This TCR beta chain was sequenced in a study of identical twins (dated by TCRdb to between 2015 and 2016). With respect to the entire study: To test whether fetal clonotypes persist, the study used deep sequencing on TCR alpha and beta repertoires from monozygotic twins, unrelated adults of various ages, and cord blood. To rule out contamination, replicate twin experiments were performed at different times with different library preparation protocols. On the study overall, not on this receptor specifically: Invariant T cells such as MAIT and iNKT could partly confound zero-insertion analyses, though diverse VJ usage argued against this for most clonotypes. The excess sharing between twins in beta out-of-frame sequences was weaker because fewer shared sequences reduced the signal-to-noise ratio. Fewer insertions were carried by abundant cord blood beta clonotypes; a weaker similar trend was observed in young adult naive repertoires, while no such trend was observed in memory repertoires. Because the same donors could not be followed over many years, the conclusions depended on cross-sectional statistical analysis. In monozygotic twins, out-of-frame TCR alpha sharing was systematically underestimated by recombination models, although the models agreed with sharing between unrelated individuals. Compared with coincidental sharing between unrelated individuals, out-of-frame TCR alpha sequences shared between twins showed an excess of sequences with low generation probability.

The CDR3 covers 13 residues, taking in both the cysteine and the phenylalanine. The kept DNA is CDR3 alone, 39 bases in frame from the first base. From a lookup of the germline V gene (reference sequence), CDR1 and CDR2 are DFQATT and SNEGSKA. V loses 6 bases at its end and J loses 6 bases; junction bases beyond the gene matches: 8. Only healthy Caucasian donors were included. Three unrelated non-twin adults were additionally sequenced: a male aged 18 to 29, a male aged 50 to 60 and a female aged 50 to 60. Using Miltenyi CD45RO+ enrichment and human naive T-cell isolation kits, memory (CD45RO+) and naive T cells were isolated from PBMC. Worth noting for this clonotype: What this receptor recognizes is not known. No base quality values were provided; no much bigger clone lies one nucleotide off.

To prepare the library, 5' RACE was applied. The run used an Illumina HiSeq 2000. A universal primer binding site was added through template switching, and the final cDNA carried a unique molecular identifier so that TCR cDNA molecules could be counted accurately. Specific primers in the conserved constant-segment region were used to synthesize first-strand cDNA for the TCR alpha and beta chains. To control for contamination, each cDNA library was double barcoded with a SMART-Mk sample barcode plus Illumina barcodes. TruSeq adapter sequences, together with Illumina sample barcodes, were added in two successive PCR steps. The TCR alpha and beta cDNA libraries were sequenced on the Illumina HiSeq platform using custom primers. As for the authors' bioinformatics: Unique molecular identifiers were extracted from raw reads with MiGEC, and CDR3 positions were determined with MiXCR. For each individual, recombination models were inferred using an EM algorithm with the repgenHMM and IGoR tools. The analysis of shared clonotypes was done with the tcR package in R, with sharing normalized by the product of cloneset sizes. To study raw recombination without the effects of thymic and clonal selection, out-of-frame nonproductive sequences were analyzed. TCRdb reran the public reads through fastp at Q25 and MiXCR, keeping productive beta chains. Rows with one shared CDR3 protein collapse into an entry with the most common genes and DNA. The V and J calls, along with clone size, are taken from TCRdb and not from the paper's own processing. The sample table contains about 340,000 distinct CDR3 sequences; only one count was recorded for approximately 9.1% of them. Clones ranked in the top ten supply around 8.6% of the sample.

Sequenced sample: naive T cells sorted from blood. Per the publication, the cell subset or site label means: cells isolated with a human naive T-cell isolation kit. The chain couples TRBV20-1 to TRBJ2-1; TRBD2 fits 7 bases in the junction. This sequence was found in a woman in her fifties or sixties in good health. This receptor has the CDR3 CSANLLAANEQFF. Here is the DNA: TGCAGTGCAAACCTCCTAGCGGCCAATGAGCAGTTCTTC.